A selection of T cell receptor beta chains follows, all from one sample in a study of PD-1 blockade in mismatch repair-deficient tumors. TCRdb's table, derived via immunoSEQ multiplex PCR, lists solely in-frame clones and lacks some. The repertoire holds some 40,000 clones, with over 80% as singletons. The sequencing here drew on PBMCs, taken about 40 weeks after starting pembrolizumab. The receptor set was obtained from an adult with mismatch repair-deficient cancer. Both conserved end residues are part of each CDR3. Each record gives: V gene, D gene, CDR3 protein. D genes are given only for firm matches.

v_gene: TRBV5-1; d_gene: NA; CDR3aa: CASSLGGRVNQPQHF
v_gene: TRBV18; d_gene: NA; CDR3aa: CASSPPTRYNEQFF
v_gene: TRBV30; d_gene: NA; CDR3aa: CAWSVSSNYGYTF
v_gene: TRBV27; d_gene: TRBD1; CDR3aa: CASSLSAGTGSYEQYF
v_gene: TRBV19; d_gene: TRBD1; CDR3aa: CATQRGQYNQPQHF
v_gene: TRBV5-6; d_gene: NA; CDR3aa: CASSLAGGRTGNTIYF
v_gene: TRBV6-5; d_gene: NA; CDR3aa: CASSYGGAKNIQYF
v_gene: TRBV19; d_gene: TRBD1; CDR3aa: CATRRTGGSTGELFF
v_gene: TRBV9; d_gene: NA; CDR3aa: CASSVVGPETQYF
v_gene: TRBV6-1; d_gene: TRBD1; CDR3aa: CASSSRQGDYGYTF
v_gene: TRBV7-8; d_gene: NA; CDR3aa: CASVEYGSRGELFF
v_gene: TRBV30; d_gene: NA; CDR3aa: CAWNLMSSGNTIYF
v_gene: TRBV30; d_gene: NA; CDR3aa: CAWSVPGVGPQHF
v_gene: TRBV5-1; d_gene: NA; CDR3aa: CASVEGDSYNEQFF
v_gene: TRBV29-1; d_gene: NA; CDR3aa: CSVGWGRSQPQHF
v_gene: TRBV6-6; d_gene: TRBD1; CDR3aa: CASSADRVFYNEQFF
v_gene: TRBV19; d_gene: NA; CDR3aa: CASSITPLYSYNEQFF
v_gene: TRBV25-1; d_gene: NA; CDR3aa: CASSGHREYSYNEQFF
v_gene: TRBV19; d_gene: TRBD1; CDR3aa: CASRLRTGPSGNTIYF
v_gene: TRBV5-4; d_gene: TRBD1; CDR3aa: CASSLGGTGKAFF
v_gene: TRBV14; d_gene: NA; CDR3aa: CASSHGPTYGYTF
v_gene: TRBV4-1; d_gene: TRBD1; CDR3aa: CASSLHSTGGNTIYF